This record looks at one T cell receptor (beta chain) sequence and its context. The antigen it recognizes is unknown. No clone much larger than this one lies a single base away; base qualities are absent. Donors were 39 systemically healthy Caucasian individuals from Russia aged about 6 to 100 years. Each donor gave 8.5 to 10 milliliters of peripheral blood, collected into EDTA-treated Vacutainer tubes. Ficoll-Paque density-gradient centrifugation was used to isolate PBMCs, with at least 7 million obtained per sample. Trizol reagent was used to extract total RNA from the PBMCs, yielding at least 5.5 micrograms per sample. Naive CD45RAhigh/CD27high T cell percentages were measured by flow cytometry on a PBMC aliquot from every donor. This record comes from a study of blood T cells in healthy people across ages (dated by TCRdb to between 2015 and 2016). The study in broad terms: In model experiments, roughly one uniquely barcoded TCR beta cDNA molecule per two T cells was captured by template switching. The study measured age-related changes in TCR beta repertoire diversity using deep sequencing normalized with unique cDNA molecular identifiers. The donors were divided into four age groups: young (average around 16 years), middle-aged (about 41), aged (about 62) and long-lived (about 90). To avoid experimental bias, donors of different ages were spread randomly across the sequencing lanes. The study analyzed two additional independent replicas of 1 million unique cDNA reads from the same blood draw for two donors, one aged 18 to 30 and one aged 80 or older.

Overall study outcomes, separate from this receptor: Bulk unsorted PBMC profiling prevented conclusive comparison of naive and antigen-experienced compartments. A strong correlation was found between observed TCR beta diversity and the percentage of naive T cells measured by flow cytometry. Observed TCR beta diversity per million T cells fell roughly linearly with age, and a significant reduction was already apparent by age around 40. Compared with the aged group, the long-lived group had more naive CD4+ T cells, fewer expanded clones and increased TCR diversity, suggesting age selection. Estimates of total diversity based on one million sequenced T cells were considered lower bounds and underestimates. Because the CMV infection status of the donors was unknown, age-related changes in expanded clonotypes may potentially have been confounded.

The germline V gene provides CDR1 SGDLS and CDR2 YYNGEE. Clipping removes 3 bases from V and 9 bases from J, with 4 as the unmatched junction base count. From the cysteine up to the phenylalanine, the CDR3 has a length of 15 residues. Only CDR3 DNA is held: 45 bases, read in frame from base 1. Libraries were built with 5' RACE. Sequencing took place on an Illumina HiSeq 2500. A second PCR of about 6 to 12 cycles was run with a J-beta primer mix and a sample-barcoded 5' primer. Each TCR beta cDNA molecule received a unique molecular identifier from a template-switch 5' adaptor carrying 12 random nucleotides. At least 3 million CDR3-containing paired-end reads were obtained from each sample. All of the RNA was converted into first-strand cDNA using the Mint cDNA synthesis kit, with a TRBC-specific oligonucleotide serving as the primer. Following uracil-DNA glycosylase treatment, a first 18-cycle PCR with universal primers M1SS and BC2_uni_R was performed on all cDNA. The original methods were these. For normalization, 1 million high-quality reads, each with a distinct molecular identifier, were randomly selected from each sample. Instead of being binned into consensus sequences, reads with shared molecular identifiers were discarded. MiTCR, run with a Q25 quality threshold and the strictest error-elimination algorithm, handled CDR3 identification, clonotype clustering and error correction. A nonparametric unseen species model with Euler transformation was used to estimate a lower bound on total TCR beta diversity. TCRdb took the public reads, trimmed them with fastp at Q25, ran MiXCR for clone calling and kept in-frame beta chains. Under each unique CDR3 protein, matching rows form one entry showing the most common genes and DNA. The V and J calls and clone size come from TCRdb's table, not from the authors' own analysis. This sample gives about 580,000 distinct CDR3 sequences in total; around half of them show up just once. About 22% of the sample is taken by the ten largest.

The sequenced material came from blood. The V and J segments used are TRBV9 and TRBJ2-1; 15 central bases correspond to TRBD2. The sequence was collected from a man older than 75 in good health. The CDR3 is CASSAGLAGGGEQFF. The DNA is as follows: TGTGCCAGCAGCGCCGGACTAGCGGGGGGGGGTGAGCAGTTCTTC.